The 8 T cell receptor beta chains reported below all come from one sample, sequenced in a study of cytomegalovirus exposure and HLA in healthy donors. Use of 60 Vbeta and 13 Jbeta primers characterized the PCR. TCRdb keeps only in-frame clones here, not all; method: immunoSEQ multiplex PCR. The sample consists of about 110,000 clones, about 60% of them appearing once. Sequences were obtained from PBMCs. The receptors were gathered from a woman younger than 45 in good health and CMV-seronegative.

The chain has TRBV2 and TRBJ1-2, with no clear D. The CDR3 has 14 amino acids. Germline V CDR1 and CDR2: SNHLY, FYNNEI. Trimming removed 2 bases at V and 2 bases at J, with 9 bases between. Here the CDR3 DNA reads TGTGCCAGCAGTGAACGAGGAACCAACTATGGCTACACCTTC. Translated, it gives CASSERGTNYGYTF.

The CDR3 reads CASSQTSGGNQETQYF. CDR3 DNA sequence: TGTGCCAGCAGTCAGACTAGCGGGGGGAACCAAGAGACCCAGTACTTC. J is TRBJ2-5 and V is TRBV27, with TRBD2 matching 13 bases. The trim removed 5 bases at V and 0 bases at J, leaving 3 bases unmatched. CDR3 size: 16 residues. CDR1 is MNHEY and CDR2 is SMNVEV in the germline V gene (reference sequence).

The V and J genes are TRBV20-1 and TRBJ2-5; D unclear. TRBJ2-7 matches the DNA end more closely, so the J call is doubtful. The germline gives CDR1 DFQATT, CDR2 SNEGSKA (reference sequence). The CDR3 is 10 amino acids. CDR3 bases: TGCAGTGCTCGAGCCTACGAGCAGTACTTC. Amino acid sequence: CSARAYEQYF.

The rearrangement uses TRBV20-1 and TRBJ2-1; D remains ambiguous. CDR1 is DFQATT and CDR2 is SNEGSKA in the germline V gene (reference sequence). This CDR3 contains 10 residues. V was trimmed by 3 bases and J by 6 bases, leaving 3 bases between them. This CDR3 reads CSASINEQFF. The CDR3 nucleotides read TGCAGTGCTAGCATCAATGAGCAGTTCTTC.

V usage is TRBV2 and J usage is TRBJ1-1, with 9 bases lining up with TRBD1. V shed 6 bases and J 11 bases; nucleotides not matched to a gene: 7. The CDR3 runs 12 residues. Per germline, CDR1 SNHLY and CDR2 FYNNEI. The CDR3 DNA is TGTGCCAGCAGCTCTGGGACAGGGAGGGCTTTCTTT. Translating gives CASSSGTGRAFF.

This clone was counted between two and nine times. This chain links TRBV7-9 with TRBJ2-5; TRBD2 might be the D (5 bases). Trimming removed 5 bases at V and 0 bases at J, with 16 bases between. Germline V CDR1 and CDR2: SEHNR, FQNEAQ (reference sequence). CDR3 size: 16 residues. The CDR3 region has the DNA TGTGCCAGCAGCGGGGTAGGAGCGGCGTACCAAGAGACCCAGTACTTC. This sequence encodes CASSGVGAAYQETQYF.

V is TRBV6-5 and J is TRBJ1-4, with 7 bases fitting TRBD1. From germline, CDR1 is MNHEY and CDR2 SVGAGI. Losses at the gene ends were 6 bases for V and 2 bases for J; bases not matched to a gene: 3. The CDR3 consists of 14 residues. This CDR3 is CASRADRTNEKLFF. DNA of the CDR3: TGTGCCAGCAGAGCGGACAGGACTAATGAAAAACTGTTTTTT.

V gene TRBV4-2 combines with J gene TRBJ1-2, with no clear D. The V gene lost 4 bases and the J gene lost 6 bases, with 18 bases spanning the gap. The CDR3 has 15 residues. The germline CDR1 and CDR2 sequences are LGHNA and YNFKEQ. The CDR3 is CASSREGSSSDGYTF. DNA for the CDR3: TGTGCCAGCAGCCGCGAGGGAAGTTCTTCCGATGGCTACACCTTC.